This T cell receptor beta chain was profiled in a study of T cell responses to AZD1222 COVID-19 vaccine. Broader study findings: Donors skewed white British and female; clonal diversity was possibly underestimated. The study sampled repertoires only after the peak T cell response. Seropositive AZD1222 recipients at baseline numbered only six or seven. Elevations in Spike-specific TCR breadth and depth followed administration of two AZD1222 doses.

CDR1 is DFQATT, CDR2 SNEGSKA, per germline (reference sequence). Trimming at V came to 3 bases and at J to 2 bases, leaving 7 bases not matched to a gene. This CDR3 has 16 residues. Generated by immunoSEQ multiplex PCR, the TCRdb table keeps only in-frame clones and is missing some. The sample contains approximately 140,000 clones, more than 90% of which appear only once. The sample holds one count of this clone. Its specificity is unknown. The receptor comes from an adult in good health. The J gene is TRBJ2-3, the V gene TRBV20-1; 11 bases match TRBD2. Sequencing was performed on peripheral blood, taken on day 0 of AZD1222 vaccination. The CDR3 region has the DNA TGCAGTGCTAGTCCGGGACTAGCGGACTACACAGATACGCAGTATTTT. Translating it yields CSASPGLADYTDTQYF.